These 30 T cell receptor beta chains came from one sample sequenced in a study of naive and memory T cell subsets. Both TRBC1 and TRBC2 were covered by a beta constant-region primer of two equimolar oligonucleotides. Nested alpha and beta constant-region primers with the SP2 primer drove four PCR rounds on ligated cDNA. In TCRdb, the UMI-ligation and nested PCR reads were re-called with MiXCR into one record per CDR3 protein. This table holds about 120,000 distinct CDR3 sequences, 35% to 40% found once. Sample: central memory CD4+ T cells from blood. All receptors come from a human donor in good health.

This clonotype was found once. The CDR3, as DNA: TGCGCCAGCAGCTTTAGCGGGAGCGGCACAGATACGCAGTATTTT. Protein product: CASSFSGSGTDTQYF. The chain is built from TRBV5-1 and TRBJ2-3; 9 bases match TRBD2. V lost 2 bases and J lost 1; bases outside the gene matches: 2. Germline CDR1 SGHRS, CDR2 YFSETQ. The CDR3 extends over 15 amino acids.

This clonotype has more than one count but fewer than ten. The rearrangement uses TRBV6-1 and TRBJ2-3, with 16 nucleotides matching TRBD2. This CDR3 is built from 18 residues. The V and J ends lost 7 bases and 2 bases, in that order; junction bases with no gene match: 9. CDR1 is MNHNS, CDR2 SASEGT, per germline. The CDR3 reads CASTRRGLAGGPTDTQYF. The CDR3 DNA reads as TGTGCCAGCACCAGAAGGGGACTAGCGGGAGGGCCCACAGATACGCAGTATTTT.

This clonotype has just a few counts. The genes are TRBV29-1 and TRBJ2-3; 11 nucleotides line up with TRBD2. J gave up 14 bases and V 4 bases, and 8 bases lay outside the gene matches. CDR3 length: 12 amino acids. Germline V lookup: CDR1 SQVTM, CDR2 ANQGSEA. As DNA, the CDR3 is TGCAGCGTTGGGCCCACTAGCGGGAGATTGTATTTT. Amino acid sequence: CSVGPTSGRLYF.

The chain couples TRBV29-1 to TRBJ1-1; D gene unclear. Trimming shortened V by 6 bases and J by 0 bases, and 11 bases separated the two germline ends. The CDR3 runs to 13 residues. Germline-derived CDR1 and CDR2 are SQVTM and ANQGSEA. The CDR3 spells CSVRGLMNTEAFF. As DNA, the CDR3 is TGCAGCGTCCGAGGATTAATGAACACTGAAGCTTTCTTT.

This clonotype was observed a handful of times. The CDR3 DNA reads TGCAGCGTCCCACCGGACGGAGACACAGATACGCAGTATTTT. This sequence encodes CSVPPDGDTDTQYF. The chain couples TRBV29-1 to TRBJ2-3; D remains unclear. The CDR3 sequence is 14 residues long. V was shortened by 6 bases and J by 2 bases, with 15 bases between the two germline ends. The germline V gene encodes CDR1 SQVTM and CDR2 ANQGSEA.

There are a few counts of this clonotype. The V call is TRBV4-1, the J call TRBJ2-5; D is possibly TRBD1 (6 bases). This CDR3 is 16 amino acids long. Germline CDR1 is MGHRA and CDR2 is YSYEKL. V lost 0 bases and J 1 base, leaving 12 bases between the germline ends. This CDR3 reads CASSQDQGTSQETQYF. In DNA form, the CDR3 reads TGCGCCAGCAGCCAAGATCAGGGGACAAGCCAAGAGACCCAGTACTTC.

This clonotype has more than one count but fewer than ten. This chain joins TRBV7-8 and TRBJ2-2, with D perhaps matching TRBD1 (5 bases). Between the trimmed V and J ends, which lost 10 bases and 1 base, there was a span of 10 bases. The CDR3 loop spans 13 amino acids. Germline assignment: CDR1 SGHVS and CDR2 FQNEAQ. CDR3 sequence reads: CANRQLNTGELFF. CDR3 sequence (DNA): TGTGCCAACCGACAGCTGAACACCGGGGAGCTGTTTTTT.

In its sample, this clonotype was seen a few times. V gene TRBV12-3 or TRBV12-4 combines with J gene TRBJ1-3; D unresolved. The CDR3 sequence is 13 residues long. Trimming left V 5 bases short and J 0 bases short, with 5 bases between. The CDR3 DNA reads TGTGCCAGCAGTGAAAGCTCTGGAAACACCATATATTTT. It translates to CASSESSGNTIYF.

The chain couples TRBV20-1 to TRBJ2-1, with 11 bases fitting TRBD2. CDR1 DFQATT and CDR2 SNEGSKA come from the germline V gene (reference sequence). This CDR3 contains 14 residues. With 2 bases clipped from V and 8 bases from J, the junction kept 5 bases outside the gene matches. The CDR3 coding sequence is TGCAGTGCTAGACGTAGCGGGAGGGCCGATGAGCAGTTCTTC. Amino acids: CSARRSGRADEQFF.

Only a few counts were recorded for this clonotype. V is TRBV6-6 and J is TRBJ2-1; D not resolved. Trimming pared 7 bases from V and 3 bases from J, leaving 7 bases between. This CDR3 comprises 12 residues. Germline CDR1 reads MNHNY; CDR2 reads SVGAGI (reference sequence). CDR3: CASTSIYNEQFF. The CDR3 region has the DNA TGTGCCAGCACCTCAATCTACAATGAGCAGTTCTTC.

V and J are TRBV20-1 and TRBJ2-5; perhaps TRBD2 as D (6 bases). The V end lost 2 bases, the J end lost 5 bases, and 15 bases lay between the germline ends. The CDR3 is 14 amino acids. Germline CDR1 and CDR2: DFQATT and SNEGSKA (reference sequence). CDR3 residues: CSARLRGAGETQYF. The CDR3, as DNA: TGCAGTGCTAGATTGCGAGGGGCGGGGGAGACCCAGTACTTC.

This clonotype occurred a few times. The chain combines TRBV14 with TRBJ2-1; 15 bases match TRBD2. V was clipped by 6 bases and J by 10 bases; unmatched bases: 13. The CDR3 length is 17 residues. Per germline, CDR1 SGHDN and CDR2 FVKESK. CDR3 residues: CASSTGLAGGETGEQFF. Here the CDR3 DNA reads TGTGCCAGCAGTACGGGACTAGCGGGAGGAGAGACGGGAGAGCAGTTCTTC.

DNA of the CDR3: TGTGCCAGCAGTTGGGAGTCTACCTACGAGCAGTACTTC. Translating gives CASSWESTYEQYF. The genes are TRBV6-1 and TRBJ2-7; a possible D gene is TRBD2 (5 bases). CDR1 MNHNS and CDR2 SASEGT come from the germline V gene. V was clipped by 5 bases and J by 2 bases, with 10 bases between them. CDR3 length: 13 residues.

The chain is built from TRBV29-1 and TRBJ2-1; the D gene could be TRBD1 or TRBD2 (5 bases each). This CDR3 has 16 residues. V was shortened by 7 bases and J by 0 bases, with 19 bases between the two germline ends. Looked up from germline, CDR1 is SQVTM and CDR2 is ANQGSEA. The CDR3 region is CSASRGRQDSYNEQFF. The CDR3 DNA reads as TGCAGCGCTTCGAGGGGCCGGCAGGACTCCTACAATGAGCAGTTCTTC.

For the CDR3, the DNA is TGCAGTGCTCGTGGGGTGTTTACCAAAAACATTCAGTACTTC. Its translation is CSARGVFTKNIQYF. The gene calls are TRBV20-1 and TRBJ2-4; D unresolved. Germline assignment: CDR1 DFQATT and CDR2 SNEGSKA (reference sequence). V lost 5 bases and J 2 bases, leaving 13 bases between the germline ends. CDR3 length: 14 amino acids.

The V gene is TRBV20-1, the J gene TRBJ1-5; D is unclear. V dropped 0 bases and J dropped 5 bases, with 14 bases sitting between them. Germline V lookup: CDR1 DFQATT, CDR2 SNEGSKA (reference sequence). This CDR3 is built from 15 residues. CDR3 protein: CSARDIVQYDQPQHF. Written as DNA, the CDR3 is TGCAGTGCTAGAGATATCGTGCAGTATGATCAGCCCCAGCATTTT.

This clonotype was detected ten times or more. The genes are TRBV10-3 and TRBJ2-1; 13 nucleotides agree with TRBD2. The junction had 5 bases not matched to a gene; V was cut back by 5 bases and J by 4 bases. This CDR3 has 16 amino acids. Per germline, CDR1 ENHRY and CDR2 SYGVKD. Here the CDR3 DNA reads TGTGCCATCAGTTCACTAGCGGGAGGGGGGTACAATGAGCAGTTCTTC. This sequence encodes CAISSLAGGGYNEQFF.

The chain couples TRBV27 to TRBJ2-7; 8 positions agree with TRBD1. V lost 5 bases and J lost 7; bases outside the gene matches: 4. CDR1 is MNHEY, CDR2 SMNVEV, per germline (reference sequence). This CDR3 has 12 residues. The CDR3 DNA reads as TGTGCCAGCAGTACTCGGACAGGGGAGCAGTACTTC. Amino acids: CASSTRTGEQYF.

This clonotype was detected a few times. The chain carries TRBV7-9 and TRBJ2-3; D perhaps matches TRBD2 (5 bases). Trimming took off 3 bases at V and 1 base at J, with 14 bases between the two ends. There are 16 residues in the CDR3. Germline CDR1 reads SEHNR; CDR2 reads FQNEAQ (reference sequence). As DNA, the CDR3 is TGTGCCAGCAGCTTGTTGCGGGCCGACGGCACAGATACGCAGTATTTT. The encoded protein is CASSLLRADGTDTQYF.

The table lists this clonotype with a few counts. The gene calls are TRBV19 and TRBJ1-5; D not certain. The CDR3 is made up of 14 amino acids. Trimming pared 3 bases from V and 2 bases from J, leaving 8 bases between. Germline CDR1 and CDR2: LNHDA and SQIVND (reference sequence). The CDR3 nucleotides read TGTGCCAGTAGTATTAACCGGGGCAATCAGCCCCAGCATTTT. Its protein product is CASSINRGNQPQHF.

This clonotype was observed once. J is TRBJ1-2 and V is TRBV6-5; D unresolved. This CDR3 spans 15 amino acids. V shed 0 bases and J shed 0 bases, with 8 bases lying between them. Germline-derived CDR1 and CDR2 are MNHEY and SVGAGI. This CDR3 is CASSYSKGANYGYTF. DNA of the CDR3: TGTGCCAGCAGTTACTCAAAGGGCGCTAACTATGGCTACACCTTC.

CDR3 bases: TGCAGCGTAGGGAGATACAATGAGCAGTTCTTC. This codes for CSVGRYNEQFF. The chain has TRBV29-1 and TRBJ2-1; D might be TRBD2 (5 bases). This CDR3 has 11 residues. Germline V gives CDR1 SQVTM, CDR2 ANQGSEA. V lost 6 bases to trimming and J lost 4 bases, with 7 bases between them.

The chain employs TRBV19 and TRBJ1-5, with 7 bases that match TRBD1. Germline V gene sequence: CDR1 LNHDA, CDR2 SQIVND (reference sequence). The ends lost 8 bases at V and 6 bases at J; junction bases unmatched: 16. CDR3 length: 16 residues. The DNA of the CDR3 is TGTGCCAGTTCTATATCCAGGGGGAATCAGATTCAGCCCCAGCATTTT. It yields the protein CASSISRGNQIQPQHF.

This clonotype was detected only a few times. This sequence joins TRBV6-6 and TRBJ2-1; 10 positions match TRBD2. The ends lost 1 base at V and 4 bases at J; junction bases unmatched: 4. Germline CDR1 and CDR2: MNHNY and SVGAGI (reference sequence). The CDR3 is 16 amino acids. The CDR3 spells CASSYLAGGGYNEQFF. In DNA, the CDR3 is TGTGCCAGCAGTTACTTAGCGGGAGGAGGGTACAATGAGCAGTTCTTC.

The V gene is TRBV7-3, the J gene TRBJ2-1; 8 bases are a match to TRBD2. This CDR3 comprises 14 residues. Per the germline V gene, CDR1 is SGHTA and CDR2 is FQGTGA. J was trimmed by 12 bases and V by 5 bases; bases with no gene match: 12. The CDR3 spells CASSPDGRAAWQFF. The CDR3 region has the DNA TGTGCCAGCAGCCCCGACGGGAGGGCCGCTTGGCAGTTCTTC.

This clonotype occurred a few times. The V call is TRBV5-4, the J call TRBJ2-5; 8 nucleotides line up with TRBD1. This CDR3 contains 13 residues. Germline V gene data show CDR1 as SGHNT and CDR2 as YYREEE (reference sequence). V lost 4 bases and J lost 5; bases outside the gene matches: 4. For the CDR3, the DNA is TGTGCCAGCAGCGGGACAGGACGGGAGACCCAGTACTTC. As protein: CASSGTGRETQYF.

This rearrangement joins TRBV27 to TRBJ2-7, with D perhaps being TRBD1 or TRBD2 (5 bases each). V lost 5 bases and J 7 bases, leaving 21 bases between the germline ends. CDR3 size: 15 residues. CDR1 and CDR2 from the germline V gene are MNHEY and SMNVEV (reference sequence). Here the CDR3 reads CASSLTWDLAAEQYF. CDR3 DNA: TGTGCCAGCAGTCTTACGTGGGACCTAGCTGCGGAGCAGTACTTC.

The chain employs TRBV20-1 and TRBJ1-3; D is undetermined. CDR1 is DFQATT, CDR2 SNEGSKA, per germline (reference sequence). The CDR3 consists of 15 residues. Between the trimmed V and J ends, which lost 5 bases and 0 bases, there was a span of 14 bases. The CDR3, as DNA: TGCAGTGCTTGGGTTCCGGCGAGCTCTGGAAACACCATATATTTT. It specifies CSAWVPASSGNTIYF.

The chain combines TRBV7-9 with TRBJ1-4, with D unresolved. Germline-derived CDR1 and CDR2 are SEHNR and FQNEAQ (reference sequence). V was pared by 0 bases and J by 3 bases, with 11 bases between. CDR3 length: 16 residues. Here the CDR3 reads CASSLAFGGSNEKLFF. In DNA form, the CDR3 reads TGTGCCAGCAGCTTAGCGTTTGGCGGATCTAATGAAAAACTGTTTTTT. Full variable domain (missing parts from reference TRBV7-9 and TRBJ1-4): DTGVSQNPRHKITKRGQNVTFRCDPISEHNRLYWYRQTLGQGPEFLTYFQNEAQLEKSRLLSDRFSAERPKGSFSTLEIQRTEQGDSAMYLCASSLAFGGSNEKLFFGSGTQLSVL.

J is TRBJ2-1 and V is TRBV12-3 or TRBV12-4, with a tentative D call TRBD2 (5 bases). This CDR3 comprises 15 residues. V shed 5 bases and J shed 7 bases, with 18 bases lying between them. Written as DNA, the CDR3 is TGTGCCAGCAGTCCTACTAGAAAAGGGCGGAATGAGCAGTTCTTC. Translated: CASSPTRKGRNEQFF.